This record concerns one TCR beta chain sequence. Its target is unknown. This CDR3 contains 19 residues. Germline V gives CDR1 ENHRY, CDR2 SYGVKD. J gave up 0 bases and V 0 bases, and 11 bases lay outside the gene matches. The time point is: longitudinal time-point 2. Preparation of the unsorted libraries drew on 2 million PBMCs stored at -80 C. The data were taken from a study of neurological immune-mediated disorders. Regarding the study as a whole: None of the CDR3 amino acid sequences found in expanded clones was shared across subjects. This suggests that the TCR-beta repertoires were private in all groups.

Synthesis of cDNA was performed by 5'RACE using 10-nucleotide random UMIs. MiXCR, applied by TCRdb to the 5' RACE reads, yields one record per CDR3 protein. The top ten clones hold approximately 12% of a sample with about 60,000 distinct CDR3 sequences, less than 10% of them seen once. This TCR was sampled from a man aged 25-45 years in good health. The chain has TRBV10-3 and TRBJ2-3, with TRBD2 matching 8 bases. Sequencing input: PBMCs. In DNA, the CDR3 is TGTGCCATCAGTGAGTCATCCCGTTCGGCGGGAGGCAGCACAGATACGCAGTATTTT. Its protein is CAISESSRSAGGSTDTQYF.